These 26 T cell receptor beta chains originate from one sample sequenced in a study of T cell repertoires in cytomegalovirus infection. In TCRdb, the reads were re-called with MiXCR into one record per CDR3 protein. The table shows roughly 150,000 distinct CDR3 sequences, with 15% to 20% occurring only once. The sequencing sample was made of CD8+ T cells from PBMCs. The source is a human donor in good health (CMV status not recorded). Some clones in this sample may be carry-over from other donors' samples.

This chain joins TRBV28 and TRBJ2-7, with D unclear. V lost 5 bases and J lost 3, with 11 bases in between. Germline CDR1 is MDHEN and CDR2 is SYDVKM. CDR3 length: 13 amino acids. CDR3 sequence: CASSPGPGYEQYF. As DNA, the CDR3 is TGTGCCAGCAGTCCCGGGCCGGGCTACGAGCAGTACTTC.

This clonotype has just one count. The chain employs TRBV7-3 and TRBJ2-2; tentative D call: TRBD1 (5 bases). Per the germline V gene, CDR1 is SGHTA and CDR2 is FQGTGA. The ends were cut back, 4 bases at V and 5 bases at J, with 11 bases in the middle. The CDR3 contains 14 residues. The CDR3: CASSSRVGTGELFF. The CDR3 DNA follows: TGTGCCAGCAGCTCCAGGGTGGGGACCGGGGAGCTGTTTTTT. Filled out from reference TRBV7-3 and TRBJ2-2, the complete variable domain reads GAGVSQTPSNKVTEKGKYVELRCDPISGHTALYWYRQSLGQGPEFLIYFQGTGAADDSGLPNDRFFAVRPEGSVSTLKIQRTERGDSAVYLCASSSRVGTGELFFGEGSRLTVL.

The count of this clonotype is one. The genes are TRBV29-1 and TRBJ2-2; 8 bases are shared with TRBD1. The V and J ends lost 2 bases and 7 bases, in that order; junction bases with no gene match: 6. The CDR3 has 14 residues. The germline CDR1 and CDR2 sequences are SQVTM and ANQGSEA. The CDR3 DNA sequence: TGCAGCGTTGAAAACAGGGGGATTGGCGGGGAGCTGTTTTTT. It specifies CSVENRGIGGELFF.

The J gene is TRBJ2-7, the V gene TRBV20-1, with TRBD2 identical over 7 bases. J was trimmed by 1 base and V by 6 bases; bases with no gene match: 12. The CDR3 covers 15 residues. Per the germline V gene, CDR1 is DFQATT and CDR2 is SNEGSKA (reference sequence). As DNA, the CDR3 is TGCAGTGCCAGCCCCGGGGGGACCCGGTCCTACGAGCAGTACTTC. It encodes CSASPGGTRSYEQYF.

The table lists this clonotype with a few counts. The genes are TRBV12-3 or TRBV12-4 and TRBJ2-1; 7 nucleotides line up with TRBD2. This CDR3 is built from 14 residues. V was clipped by 8 bases and J by 4 bases; unmatched bases: 8. CDR3 residues: CASLKRGFYNEQFF. CDR3 sequence (DNA): TGTGCCAGCTTGAAGCGGGGATTTTACAATGAGCAGTTCTTC.

This clonotype was counted a few times. The chain recombines TRBV12-3 or TRBV12-4 with TRBJ2-1; 9 bases align to TRBD2. Trimming at V came to 6 bases and at J to 2 bases, leaving 17 bases not matched to a gene. The CDR3 loop spans 19 amino acids. The DNA for the CDR3 is TGTGCCAGCAGCCCTCCGAACCTTAGCGGGAGTAGGACCTACAATGAGCAGTTCTTC. Translating gives CASSPPNLSGSRTYNEQFF.

This sequence joins TRBV7-2 and TRBJ2-2; 13 nucleotides line up with TRBD2. The CDR3 totals 15 residues. CDR1 SGHTA and CDR2 FQGNSA come from the germline V gene. V lost 5 bases, J lost 6 bases, and 3 bases stayed unmatched. DNA for the CDR3: TGTGCCAGCAGCCGACTAGCGGGGGGCGCCGGGGAGCTGTTTTTT. This codes for CASSRLAGGAGELFF. Filled out from reference TRBV7-2 and TRBJ2-2, the complete variable domain reads GAGVSQSPSNKVTEKGKDVELRCDPISGHTALYWYRQSLGQGLEFLIYFQGNSAPDKSGLPSDRFSAERTGGSVSTLTIQRTQQEDSAVYLCASSRLAGGAGELFFGEGSRLTVL.

V gene TRBV27 combines with J gene TRBJ2-7; no clear D gene. CDR1 MNHEY and CDR2 SMNVEV come from the germline V gene (reference sequence). The CDR3 covers 14 residues. Deletions cut 0 bases from V and 6 bases from J, with 12 bases between. DNA for the CDR3: TGTGCCAGCAGTTTATCGAGGACGGGCGGCGAGCAGTACTTC. It is translated as CASSLSRTGGEQYF.

There are a few counts of this clonotype. The V and J genes are TRBV7-6 and TRBJ2-5; 8 bases are a match to TRBD1. Losses at the gene ends were 4 bases for V and 5 bases for J; bases not matched to a gene: 12. Germline assignment: CDR1 SGHVS and CDR2 FNYEAQ. CDR3 size: 16 residues. Written as DNA, the CDR3 is TGTGCCAGCAGCTCCCCTGGGACAGGCAACAGCGAGACCCAGTACTTC. Encoded protein: CASSSPGTGNSETQYF.

In its sample, this clonotype was seen a few times. The V and J genes are TRBV7-9 and TRBJ2-7; D ambiguous. V shed 0 bases and J shed 7 bases, with 7 bases lying between them. The V gene's germline CDR1 is SEHNR and CDR2 FQNEAQ (reference sequence). This CDR3 is built from 12 residues. The CDR3 region is CASSLAPREQYF. The CDR3 DNA is TGTGCCAGCAGCTTAGCGCCTCGAGAGCAGTACTTC.

This clonotype appeared once. This chain uses TRBV6-2 or TRBV6-3 with TRBJ2-5, with D possibly matching TRBD1 (6 bases). There are 18 residues in the CDR3. Germline V CDR1 and CDR2: MNHEY, SVGEGT. V dropped 4 bases and J dropped 1 base, with 22 bases sitting between them. For the CDR3, the DNA is TGTGCCAGCAGTTCGTCGTTAAGGGGGAAGATACGCCAAGAGACCCAGTACTTC. Encoded protein: CASSSSLRGKIRQETQYF.

This clonotype appeared many times. The V and J genes are TRBV4-3 and TRBJ2-7; no clear D. V lost 1 base to trimming and J lost 1 base, with 14 bases between them. This CDR3 has 16 amino acids. The germline CDR1 and CDR2 sequences are LGHNA and YSLEER. CDR3 coding DNA: TGCGCCAGCAGCCAAGGTTCCGTGACTCCTTCCTACGAGCAGTACTTC. It yields the protein CASSQGSVTPSYEQYF.

This clonotype was observed a handful of times. The chain uses TRBV7-2 and TRBJ2-6, with a possible D match to TRBD1 (5 bases). The CDR3 is 15 amino acids. V was trimmed by 6 bases and J by 1 base, leaving 10 bases between them. From germline, CDR1 is SGHTA and CDR2 FQGNSA. CDR3 residues: CASRQDPSGANVLTF. Written as DNA, the CDR3 is TGTGCCAGCAGACAGGACCCTTCTGGGGCCAACGTCCTGACTTTC.

This clonotype has ten or more counts. This chain uses TRBV7-2 with TRBJ2-1; 12 bases are shared with TRBD2. Germline-derived CDR1 and CDR2 are SGHTA and FQGNSA. The CDR3 sequence is 18 residues long. Losses at the gene ends were 1 base for V and 4 bases for J; bases not matched to a gene: 8. The CDR3 sequence: CASSLGPSGRDPYNEQFF. The DNA for the CDR3 is TGTGCCAGCAGCTTAGGTCCTAGCGGGAGGGATCCATACAATGAGCAGTTCTTC.

This chain connects TRBV20-1 to TRBJ1-2; the match to TRBD1 covers 12 bases. Germline CDR1 reads DFQATT; CDR2 reads SNEGSKA (reference sequence). V was clipped by 2 bases and J by 7 bases; unmatched bases: 8. The CDR3 length is 15 residues. As DNA, the CDR3 is TGCAGTGCTAGAACCAGCCGGGACAGGGGGCCTGGCTACACCTTC. This encodes CSARTSRDRGPGYTF.

The CDR3 DNA follows: TGTGCCAGCAGTTTGTGGTCCGGGGCGGCTTTCTTT. It encodes CASSLWSGAAFF. This chain connects TRBV28 to TRBJ1-1; possibly TRBD1 for D (5 bases). Germline CDR1 reads MDHEN; CDR2 reads SYDVKM. The CDR3 is 12 residues long. V was clipped by 3 bases and J by 11 bases, with 13 bases between them.

The chain links TRBV7-2 to TRBJ2-1, with 9 positions matching TRBD2. The CDR3 runs 16 residues. The V gene end was trimmed by 2 bases and the J gene end by 9 bases; junction bases not matched to a gene: 11. Germline values: CDR1 SGHTA, CDR2 FQGNSA. CDR3 sequence reads: CASSLRSSGSLSEQFF. CDR3 DNA: TGTGCCAGCAGCTTACGAAGTAGCGGGAGTTTAAGTGAGCAGTTCTTC.

This clonotype has a count of ten or more. The chain recombines TRBV7-8 with TRBJ2-3; the D gene could be TRBD1 or TRBD2 (5 bases each). The V and J ends lost 2 bases and 4 bases respectively, with 22 bases between them. The CDR3 sequence is 18 residues long. The V gene's germline CDR1 is SGHVS and CDR2 FQNEAQ. In nucleotides, the CDR3 is TGTGCCAGCAGCTTAATACCCGGCGTGGGGGAAATCCCAGATACGCAGTATTTT. Its protein product is CASSLIPGVGEIPDTQYF.

Only a few counts were recorded for this clonotype. The chain links TRBV29-1 to TRBJ1-2; D is unclear. Trimming took 2 bases from V and 4 from J, leaving 11 bases between them. Germline lookup yields CDR1 SQVTM and CDR2 ANQGSEA. The CDR3 consists of 13 residues. The DNA of the CDR3 is TGCAGCGTTGAAACCGACAAGGCCTATGGCTACACCTTC. Translating gives CSVETDKAYGYTF.

The J gene is TRBJ2-1, the V gene TRBV27; D possibly corresponds to TRBD2 (6 bases). The length of the CDR3 is 13 residues. V was cut by 8 bases and J by 4 bases, with 12 bases left in between. Germline V gene lookup returns CDR1 MNHEY and CDR2 SMNVEV (reference sequence). CDR3 in amino acids: CASCPGGYNEQFF. DNA for the CDR3: TGTGCCAGCTGCCCCGGGGGTTACAATGAGCAGTTCTTC.

This clonotype was seen a handful of times. This chain joins TRBV28 and TRBJ2-5; maybe TRBD2 (6 bases). The length of the CDR3 is 15 residues. Trimming stripped 1 base from V and 3 bases from J, with 12 bases between. CDR1 and CDR2 from the germline V gene are MDHEN and SYDVKM. DNA for the CDR3: TGTGCCAGCAGTTTATACCAGCGGGCAAAAGAGACCCAGTACTTC. Its translation is CASSLYQRAKETQYF.

The chain combines TRBV6-2 or TRBV6-3 with TRBJ1-2, with a possible D match to TRBD1 (5 bases). V lost 7 bases and J lost 2, with 20 bases in between. Germline CDR1 MNHEY, CDR2 SVGEGT. The CDR3 has 16 amino acids. CDR3 DNA: TGTGCCAGCACCCGGCCGACTAAGACAGTCAACTATGGCTACACCTTC. Translation: CASTRPTKTVNYGYTF.

This clonotype was seen only a few times. The rearrangement uses TRBV20-1 and TRBJ1-2; 12 bases align to TRBD1. This CDR3 spans 16 amino acids. Per the germline V gene, CDR1 is DFQATT and CDR2 is SNEGSKA (reference sequence). V lost 0 bases, J lost 0 bases, and 2 bases stayed unmatched. As DNA, the CDR3 is TGCAGTGCTAGAGATCGGGACAGGGGGCCTAACTATGGCTACACCTTC. It encodes CSARDRDRGPNYGYTF.

With respect to this clonotype: A much larger clone differs by one base, so this may be a read error. The genes are TRBV11-2 and TRBJ2-7; tentative D call: TRBD1 (5 bases). The CDR3 is 14 amino acids. Per germline, CDR1 SGHAT and CDR2 FQNNGV. The CDR3 is CASSLDQGTYEQSF. In DNA, the CDR3 is TGTGCCAGCAGCTTAGATCAGGGAACCTACGAGCAGTCCTTC.

This clonotype was picked up a small number of times. The V and J genes are TRBV7-8 and TRBJ2-3; D is unclear. V was shortened by 5 bases and J by 0 bases, with 12 bases between the two germline ends. CDR3 length equals 15 residues. Germline-derived CDR1 and CDR2 are SGHVS and FQNEAQ. CDR3 in DNA: TGTGCCAGCAGCCCTGGGCCGGCCAGCACAGATACGCAGTATTTT. Translated: CASSPGPASTDTQYF.

This clonotype appeared many times. This chain links TRBV7-2 with TRBJ2-1; TRBD1 is a possible D gene (5 bases). From germline, CDR1 is SGHTA and CDR2 FQGNSA. V was shortened by 5 bases and J by 6 bases, with 11 bases between the two germline ends. The CDR3 covers 13 residues. CDR3 sequence reads: CASSPLGRNEQFF. As DNA, the CDR3 is TGTGCCAGCAGCCCCCTGGGGCGCAATGAGCAGTTCTTC.